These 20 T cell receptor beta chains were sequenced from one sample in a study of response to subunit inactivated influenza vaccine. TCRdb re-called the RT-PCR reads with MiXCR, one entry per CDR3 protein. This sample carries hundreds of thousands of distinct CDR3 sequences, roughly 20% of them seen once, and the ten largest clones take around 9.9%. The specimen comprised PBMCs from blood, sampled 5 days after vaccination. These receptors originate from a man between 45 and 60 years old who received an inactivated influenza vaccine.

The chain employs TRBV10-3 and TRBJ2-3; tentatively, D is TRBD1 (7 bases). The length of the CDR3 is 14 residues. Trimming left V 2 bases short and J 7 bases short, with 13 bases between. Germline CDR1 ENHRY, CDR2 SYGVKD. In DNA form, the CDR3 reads TGTGCCATCAGTGAGACCGACAGGGACTATACGCAGTATTTT. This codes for CAISETDRDYTQYF.

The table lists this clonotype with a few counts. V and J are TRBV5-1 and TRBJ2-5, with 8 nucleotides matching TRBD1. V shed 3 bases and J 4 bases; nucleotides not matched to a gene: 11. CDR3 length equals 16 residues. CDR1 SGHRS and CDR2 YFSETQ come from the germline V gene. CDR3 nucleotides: TGCGCCAGCAGCTCCACCGGTAGACAGGGGCGAGAGACCCAGTACTTC. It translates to CASSSTGRQGRETQYF. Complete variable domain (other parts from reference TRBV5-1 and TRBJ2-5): KAGVTQTPRYLIKTRGQQVTLSCSPISGHRSVSWYQQTPGQGLQFLFEYFSETQRNKGNFPGRFSGRQFSNSRSEMNVSTLELGDSALYLCASSSTGRQGRETQYFGPGTRLLVL.

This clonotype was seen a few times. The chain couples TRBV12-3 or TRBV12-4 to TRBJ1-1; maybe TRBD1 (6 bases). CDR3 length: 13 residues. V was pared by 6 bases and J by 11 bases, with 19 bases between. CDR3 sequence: CASRMTGGLGAFF. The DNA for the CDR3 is TGTGCCAGCAGAATGACAGGAGGGCTGGGGGCTTTCTTT.

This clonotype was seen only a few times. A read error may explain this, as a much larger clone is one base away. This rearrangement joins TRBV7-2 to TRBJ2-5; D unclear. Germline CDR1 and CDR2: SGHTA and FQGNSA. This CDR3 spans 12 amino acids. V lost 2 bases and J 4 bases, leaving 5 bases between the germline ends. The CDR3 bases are TGTGCCAGCAGCTTAACCCCAGAGACCCAGTACTTC. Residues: CASSLTPETQYF.

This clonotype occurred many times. The CDR3 spells CASTLWGGRDTQYF. The CDR3, as DNA: TGTGCCAGCACCCTCTGGGGGGGGAGAGATACGCAGTATTTT. The V gene is TRBV28, the J gene TRBJ2-3; 7 nucleotides align to TRBD2. The CDR3 contains 14 residues. After removal of 7 bases from V and 5 bases from J, the junction contained 9 bases not matched to a gene. In germline, CDR1 is MDHEN, CDR2 SYDVKM.

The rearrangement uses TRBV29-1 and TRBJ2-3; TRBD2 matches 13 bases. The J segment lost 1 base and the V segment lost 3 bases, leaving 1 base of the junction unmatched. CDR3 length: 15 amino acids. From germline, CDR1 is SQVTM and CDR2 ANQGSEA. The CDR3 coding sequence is TGCAGCGTTGAGGGGACTAGCGGGGGCACAGATACGCAGTATTTT. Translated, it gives CSVEGTSGGTDTQYF.

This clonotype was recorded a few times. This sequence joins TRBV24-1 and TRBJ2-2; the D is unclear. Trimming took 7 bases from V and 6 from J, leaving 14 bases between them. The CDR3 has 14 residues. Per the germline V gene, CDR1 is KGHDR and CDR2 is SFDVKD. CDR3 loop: CATRSSNRAGELFF. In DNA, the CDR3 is TGTGCCACCAGGAGTAGTAATAGAGCCGGGGAGCTGTTTTTT.

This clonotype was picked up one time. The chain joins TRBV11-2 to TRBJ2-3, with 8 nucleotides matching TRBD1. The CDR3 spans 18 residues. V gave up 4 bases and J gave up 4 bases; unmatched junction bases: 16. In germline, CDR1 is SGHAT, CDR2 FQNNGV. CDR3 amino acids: CASSSPQMDRDPPDTQYF. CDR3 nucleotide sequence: TGTGCCAGCAGCTCCCCCCAGATGGACAGGGACCCCCCAGATACGCAGTATTTT.

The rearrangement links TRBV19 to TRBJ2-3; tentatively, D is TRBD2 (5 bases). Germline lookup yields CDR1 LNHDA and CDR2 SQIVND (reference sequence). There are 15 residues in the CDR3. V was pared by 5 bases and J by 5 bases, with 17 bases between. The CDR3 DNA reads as TGTGCCAGTAGTCCGGGGTGGGGAAGCGGAGATACGCAGTATTTT. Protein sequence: CASSPGWGSGDTQYF.

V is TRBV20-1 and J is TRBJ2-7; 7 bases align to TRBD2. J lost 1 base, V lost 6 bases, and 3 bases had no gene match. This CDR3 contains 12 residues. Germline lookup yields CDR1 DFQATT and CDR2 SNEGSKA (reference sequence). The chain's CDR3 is CSAGRESYEQYF. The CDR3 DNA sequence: TGCAGTGCCGGGCGGGAGTCCTACGAGCAGTACTTC.

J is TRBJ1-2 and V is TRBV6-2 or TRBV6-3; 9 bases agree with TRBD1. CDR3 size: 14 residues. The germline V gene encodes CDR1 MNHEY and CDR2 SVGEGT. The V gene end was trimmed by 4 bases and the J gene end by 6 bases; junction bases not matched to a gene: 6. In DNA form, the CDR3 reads TGTGCCAGCAGTTTCCGGACAGGGGAGGATGGCTACACCTTC. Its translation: CASSFRTGEDGYTF.

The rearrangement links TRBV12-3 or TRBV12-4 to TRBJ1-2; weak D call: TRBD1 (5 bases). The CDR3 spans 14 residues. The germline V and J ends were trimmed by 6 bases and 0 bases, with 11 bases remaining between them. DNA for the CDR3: TGTGCCAGCAGCACGGGACTTCCTAACTATGGCTACACCTTC. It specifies CASSTGLPNYGYTF.

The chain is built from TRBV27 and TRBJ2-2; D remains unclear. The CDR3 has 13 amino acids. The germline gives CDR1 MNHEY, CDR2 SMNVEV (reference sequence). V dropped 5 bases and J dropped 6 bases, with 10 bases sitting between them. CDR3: CASSPQFAGELFF. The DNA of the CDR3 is TGTGCCAGCAGTCCCCAGTTCGCCGGGGAGCTGTTTTTT.

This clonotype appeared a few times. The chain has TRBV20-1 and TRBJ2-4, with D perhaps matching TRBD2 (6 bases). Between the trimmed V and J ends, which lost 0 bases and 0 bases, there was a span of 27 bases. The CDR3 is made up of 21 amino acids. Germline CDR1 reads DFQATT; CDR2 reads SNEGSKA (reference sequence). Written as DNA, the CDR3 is TGCAGTGCTAGAGATGGCGGAGGGCAGAGAGGGGTCCACCTAGCCAAAAACATTCAGTACTTC. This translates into CSARDGGGQRGVHLAKNIQYF.

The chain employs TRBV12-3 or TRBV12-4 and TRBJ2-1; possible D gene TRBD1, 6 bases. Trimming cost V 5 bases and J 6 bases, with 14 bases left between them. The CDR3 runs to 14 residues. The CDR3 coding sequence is TGTGCCAGCAGTGGGGGCTTTGGACGCAATGAGCAGTTCTTC. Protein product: CASSGGFGRNEQFF.

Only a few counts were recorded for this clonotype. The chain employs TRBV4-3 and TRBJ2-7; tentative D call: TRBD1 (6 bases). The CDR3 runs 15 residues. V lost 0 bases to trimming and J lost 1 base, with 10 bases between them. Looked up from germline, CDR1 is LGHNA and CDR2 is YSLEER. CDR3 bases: TGCGCCAGCAGCCAAGACATGGGGGCTTCCTACGAGCAGTACTTC. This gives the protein CASSQDMGASYEQYF.

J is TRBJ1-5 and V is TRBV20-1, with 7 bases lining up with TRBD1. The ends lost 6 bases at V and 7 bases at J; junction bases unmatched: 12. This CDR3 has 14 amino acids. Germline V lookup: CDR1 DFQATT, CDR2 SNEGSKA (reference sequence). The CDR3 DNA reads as TGCAGTGCCCAGACAGGGAGAGTCTCCCAGCCCCAGCATTTT. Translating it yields CSAQTGRVSQPQHF.

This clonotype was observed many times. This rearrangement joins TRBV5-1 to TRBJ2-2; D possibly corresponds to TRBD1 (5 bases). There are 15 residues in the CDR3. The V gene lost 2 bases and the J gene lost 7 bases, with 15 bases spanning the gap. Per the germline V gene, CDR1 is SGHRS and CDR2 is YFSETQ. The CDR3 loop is CASSFDVRAGGELFF. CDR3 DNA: TGCGCCAGCAGCTTTGACGTCAGGGCAGGCGGGGAGCTGTTTTTT.

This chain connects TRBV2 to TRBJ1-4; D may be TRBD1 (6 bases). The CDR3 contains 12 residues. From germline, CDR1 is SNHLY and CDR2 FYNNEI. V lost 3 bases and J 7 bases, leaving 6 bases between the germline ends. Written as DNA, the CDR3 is TGTGCCAGCAGTGAGGACAGTGAAAAACTGTTTTTT. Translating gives CASSEDSEKLFF.

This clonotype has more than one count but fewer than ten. The CDR3 nucleotides read TGCAGCGCCGCCCCGGGGACAGGGGAGAGAGATACGCAGTATTTT. Translation gives CSAAPGTGERDTQYF. The chain joins TRBV29-1 to TRBJ2-3; 10 bases fit TRBD1. The J segment lost 5 bases and the V segment lost 7 bases, leaving 12 bases of the junction unmatched. Germline loops: CDR1 SQVTM, CDR2 ANQGSEA. The CDR3 length is 15 residues.